This T cell receptor (beta chain) was profiled in a study of CD8+CD57+ T cells in acquired aplastic anemia. General observations from the study: Overlap between patients and controls comprised twenty-nine CD8+ CDR3 sequences.

As to this clonotype: Antigen: not known.

Investigators profiled TCR beta VDJ and CDR3 from genomic DNA template. In TCRdb, the reads were re-called with MiXCR into one record per CDR3 protein. Seen here are about 400,000 distinct CDR3 sequences, roughly 68% observed once, and the top ten hold approximately 4%. Germline V gene sequence: CDR1 SGHRS, CDR2 YFSETQ. The CDR3 has 13 amino acids. Trimming pared 3 bases from V and 9 bases from J, leaving 16 bases between. The chain uses TRBV5-1 and TRBJ2-7; possibly TRBD2 for D (6 bases). This sequence was found in a human donor in good health, serving as a control. Sequencing was performed on sorted CD4+, CD8+, or CD8+CD57+ T cells (not recorded which) from PBMCs. The CDR3: CASSWGLGGGQYF. The CDR3 DNA reads TGCGCCAGCAGCTGGGGACTTGGCGGTGGGCAGTACTTC.